Reported below is one T cell receptor beta chain. The record originates from a study of shared T cell receptors in the human thymus. Trimming pared 4 bases from V and 4 bases from J, leaving 15 bases between. The CDR3 contains 15 residues. The germline V gene has CDR1 SGHRS and CDR2 YFSETQ. Sequencing used immunoSEQ multiplex PCR; TCRdb keeps in-frame clones, though not all of them. Of 700,000 to 750,000 clones listed, 70% to 90% were seen once; the top ten hold 0.008% to 0.011%. The same specimen was also included in a second study, on human thymus T cells. As that study records: Obtained as resections during corrective heart surgery, the thymus tissue was then studied. Gene usage (both V and J) appeared biased in thymic and blood repertoires.

The clonotype was recovered from a girl under three years old with a congenital heart defect. The chain combines TRBV5-1 with TRBJ1-5; D not resolved. Sequencing was performed on thymocytes. The CDR3 loop is CASSPGRGSNQPQHF. The CDR3 nucleotides are TGCGCCAGCAGCCCCGGGAGAGGAAGTAATCAGCCCCAGCATTTT.